This TCR beta chain was found in a study of patients with pleural tuberculosis. Many counts were recorded for this clonotype. V gave up 4 bases and J gave up 3 bases, with 3 bases separating them. Germline lookup yields CDR1 MNHEY and CDR2 SVGEGT. This CDR3 is 11 amino acids long. Via MiXCR, TCRdb re-called the reads, giving one row per CDR3 protein. This sample has under 55,000 distinct CDR3 sequences, with about 7.3% found just once. This receptor was identified in a human donor with pleural tuberculosis. The V gene is TRBV6-2 or TRBV6-3, the J gene TRBJ2-5, with unresolved D. In DNA form, the CDR3 reads TGTGCCAGCAGTTTTAAAGAGACCCAGTACTTC. Its protein product is CASSFKETQYF.